The rows below give T cell receptor beta chains drawn from one sample of a study of CD8+ T cells in alopecia areata. The table came from immunoSEQ multiplex PCR; TCRdb's copy has only in-frame clones and leaves some out. Counted here are about 5,900 clones, around 62% occurring once; the ten biggest clones make up around 9.4%. The sequencing here drew on skin, taken between weeks 30 and 35, from a patient treated with tofacitinib. The receptors were sampled from a human donor with alopecia areata. Each CDR3 is given with its conserved first and last residue. Fields, in order: clone size, V gene, D gene, J gene, CDR3 DNA, CDR3 protein. A D gene is named only where the DNA matches it firmly. Size tells how often a clone was seen (once, few, many) or the class of an expanded clone, and some rows leave it out.

>large|TRBV19|-|TRBJ1-4
TGTGCCAGTAGTACCGGAAGAGTGACGAACGCCCCCCTGTTTTTT
CASSTGRVTNAPLFF
>-|TRBV5-1|TRBD2|TRBJ2-1
TGCGCCAGCAGCTTGATCGGGGGGGTGAATGAGCAGTTCTTC
CASSLIGGVNEQFF
>-|TRBV5-8|TRBD1|TRBJ2-5
TGTGCCAGCACCTACAGGGGGGAGACCCAGTACTTC
CASTYRGETQYF
>-|TRBV5-1|TRBD1|TRBJ2-7
TGCGCCAGCAGCTTACAATCCGGGACAGGCGAGCAGTACTTC
CASSLQSGTGEQYF
>-|TRBV5-4|-|TRBJ2-2
TGTGCCAGCAGCTTGGAGGTCGGCACCGGGGAGCTGTTTTTT
CASSLEVGTGELFF
>-|TRBV7-2|TRBD2|TRBJ2-7
TGTGCCAGCAGCTATGGAGCGGGAGGCTCCTACGAGCAGTACTTC
CASSYGAGGSYEQYF
>-|TRBV7-6|TRBD1|TRBJ2-1
TGTGCCAGCAGCTCCCGAAGGGACAGGGGTCTAATCTCCTACAATGAGCAGTTCTTC
CASSSRRDRGLISYNEQFF
>-|TRBV7-8|-|TRBJ1-1
TGTGCCAGCAGCTCCATGGCGGCAACTGAAGCTTTCTTT
CASSSMAATEAFF
>few|TRBV7-2|-|TRBJ2-3
TGTGCCACCCACAAAGGGAGAACAGATACGCAGTATTTT
CATHKGRTDTQYF
>-|TRBV29-1|-|TRBJ2-1
TGCAGCGTTGAAAGAGGGGTGGGAAATGAGCAGTTCTTC
CSVERGVGNEQFF
>-|TRBV7-2|-|TRBJ2-2
TGTGCCAGCAGCTTCCAAATATCGGCTAAAACCGGGGAGCTGTTTTTT
CASSFQISAKTGELFF
>-|TRBV29-1|-|TRBJ2-7
TGCAGCGTTCAACAGGGTAGCTACGAGCAGTACTTC
CSVQQGSYEQYF
>-|TRBV29-1|-|TRBJ2-7
TGCAGCGTTGAGGACGACAGGGGAGGGTTCTACGAGCAGTACTTC
CSVEDDRGGFYEQYF
>-|TRBV10-3|-|TRBJ1-2
TGTGCCGGCATGGGGGGGACACCGTACTATGGCTACACCTTC
CAGMGGTPYYGYTF
>-|TRBV11-2|TRBD2|TRBJ2-3
TGTGCCAGCAGCTTACCGGGACTAGCAGCAGATACGCAGTATTTT
CASSLPGLAADTQYF
>-|TRBV29-1|-|TRBJ1-4
TGCAGCGTTGAAGGGGCGCGGGTAGGCGAAAAACTGTTTTTT
CSVEGARVGEKLFF
>-|TRBV7-9|-|TRBJ1-5
TGTGCCAGCAGCTTCTATCAGGGGAATAGCAATCAGCCCCAGCATTTT
CASSFYQGNSNQPQHF
>-|TRBV6-6|-|TRBJ1-3
TGTGCCAGCAGCTCACCGGGGGACACCATATATTTT
CASSSPGDTIYF
>once|TRBV6-1|-|TRBJ1-5
TGTGCCAGCAGCCCCCAACGGGATTGGGCCCAGCATTTT
CASSPQRDWAQHF
>few|TRBV6-1|TRBD1|TRBJ1-5
TGTGCCAGCACCTCCGGGACAGGGCTAAATCAGCCCCAGCATTTT
CASTSGTGLNQPQHF
>-|TRBV5-1|-|TRBJ1-1
TGCGCCAGCAGCCCCCCTACTGGAATGGACACTGAAGCTTTCTTT
CASSPPTGMDTEAFF
>-|TRBV11-2|-|TRBJ2-1
TGTGCCAGCAGCCACTACAGGGACTCCTACAATGAGCAGTTCTTC
CASSHYRDSYNEQFF
>-|TRBV11-2|-|TRBJ1-6
TGTGCCAGCAGCTTCGGAGGAAATGTTTCACCCCTCCACTTT
CASSFGGNVSPLHF
>few|TRBV6-6|-|TRBJ1-5
TGTGCCAGCAGTTACTCAAAATACGGCAATCAGCCCCAGCATTTT
CASSYSKYGNQPQHF
>-|TRBV6-5|TRBD1|TRBJ1-2
TGTGCCAGCAGTCCCATCGGACAGGAAGGCTATGGCTACACCTTC
CASSPIGQEGYGYTF
>-|TRBV9|-|TRBJ2-1
TGTGCCAGCAGCGTAGGGGGGGGCGCTGTTAATGAGCAGTTCTTC
CASSVGGGAVNEQFF
>-|TRBV19|-|TRBJ2-4
TGTGCCAGTATCGCCCTCGGGGCGGGGGCCAAAAACATTCAGTACTTC
CASIALGAGAKNIQYF
>-|TRBV7-3|-|TRBJ1-2
TGTGCCAGCAGCCCCGAGGGGACGGAGTATGGCTACACCTTC
CASSPEGTEYGYTF
>-|TRBV19|-|TRBJ2-3
TGTGCCAGTAGTCTACAGGGAGGAGATACGCAGTATTTT
CASSLQGGDTQYF
>few|TRBV23-1|-|TRBJ1-5
TGCGCCGGGGGGCCCCGGGACGGAGGATCCCAGCATTTT
CAGGPRDGGSQHF
>few|TRBV6-1|-|TRBJ2-7
TGTGCCAGCAGGCCGGTGGATTTACCCTACGAGCAGTACTTC
CASRPVDLPYEQYF
>few|TRBV7-8|-|TRBJ2-3
TGTGCCAGCAGCTTAGGGGAGCCCGGACTAAAGGCCACAGATACGCAGTATTTT
CASSLGEPGLKATDTQYF
>-|TRBV28|TRBD2|TRBJ2-6
TGTGCCAGCAGTCGCGGGGGTCCCGGGGCCAACGTCCTGACTTTC
CASSRGGPGANVLTF
>-|TRBV27|-|TRBJ1-1
TGTGCCAGCAGTTTAGTAGGCCGGGACCTTGAAGCTTTCTTT
CASSLVGRDLEAFF
>once|TRBV6-4|-|TRBJ1-3
TGTGCCAGCAGAACCCATCCAAGGTCCGGAAACACCATATATTTT
CASRTHPRSGNTIYF
>-|TRBV5-1|-|TRBJ2-3
TGCGCCAGCAGCTGGCCCAGGCAAGCCCTACTAAGCACAGATACGCAGTATTTT
CASSWPRQALLSTDTQYF
>-|TRBV5-5|TRBD2|TRBJ2-1
TGTGCCAGCAGCTGGCTGGCGGGAGGGTTCTATGAGCAGTTCTTC
CASSWLAGGFYEQFF